This T cell receptor beta chain was observed in a study of memory CD4+ T cells and cytomegalovirus serostatus. The study, taken as a whole, reports: About 40% of the roughly 150 known CMV-associated TCRbeta sequences appeared in CD4+ memory.

With regard to this clone: Its specificity is not known.

The authors' processing: After removing out-of-frame reads, around 2,100,000 distinct TCRbeta sequences remained. This table comes from immunoSEQ multiplex PCR, and its TCRdb copy is limited to in-frame clones, with some not included. D and trimming come from the DNA, and the V and J calls and clone size come from that table. The data show about 50,000 clones, around four fifths seen once. After removal of 2 bases from V and 8 bases from J, the junction contained 6 bases not matched to a gene. This CDR3 contains 15 residues. Germline V gives CDR1 SGHVS, CDR2 FQNEAQ. The sort gate was single viable CD3+CD4+CD8-CD45RO+ cells for memory CD4+ T cells. Total CD4+ T cells were enriched by CD4 positive selection.

Sequencing input: memory CD4+ T cells from blood. The chain employs TRBV7-8 and TRBJ1-4; TRBD1 matches 9 bases. The sequence was obtained from an adult in good health and CMV-seronegative. This CDR3 is CASSLTRTGEEKLFF. CDR3 coding DNA: TGTGCCAGCAGCTTAACACGGACAGGGGAAGAAAAACTGTTTTTT.